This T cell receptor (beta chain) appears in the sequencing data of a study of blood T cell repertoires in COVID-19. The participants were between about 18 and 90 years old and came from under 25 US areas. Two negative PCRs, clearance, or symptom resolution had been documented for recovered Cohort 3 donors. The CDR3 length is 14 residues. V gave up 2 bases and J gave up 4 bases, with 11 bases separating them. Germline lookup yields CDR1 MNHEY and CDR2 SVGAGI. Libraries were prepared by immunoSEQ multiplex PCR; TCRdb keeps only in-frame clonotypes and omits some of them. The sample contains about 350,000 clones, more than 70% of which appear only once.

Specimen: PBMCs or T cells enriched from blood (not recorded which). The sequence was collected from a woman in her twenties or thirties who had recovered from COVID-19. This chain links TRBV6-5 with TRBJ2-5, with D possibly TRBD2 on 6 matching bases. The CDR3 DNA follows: TGTGCCAGCAGTTACGGAGCCGGGGGAGAGACCCAGTACTTC. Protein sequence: CASSYGAGGETQYF.